The 9 T cell receptor beta chains below were found in one sample sequenced in a study of low-dose radiotherapy and immunotherapy resistance in tumors. Time point described: after trial treatment. The treatment was: LDRT plus nivolumab, ipilimumab, low-dose cyclophosphamide and aspirin (RACIN trial). Alpha- and beta-chain coverage of first-strand cDNA came from TRAV- and TRBV-specific primers. PCR amplification of the TCRs was performed with Phusion for about 20 PCR cycles, and it relied on a constant-region primer together with a V-primer adapter. TCRdb reprocessed the reads via MiXCR and lists one record per CDR3 protein. The sample lists more than 70,000 distinct CDR3 sequences, 20% to 25% occurring once. This sample comprised PBMCs, obtained after low-dose radiotherapy plus immunotherapy. The receptors come from a female donor with ovarian cancer.

On this clonotype itself: This may stem from a read error, because a much larger clone lies one nucleotide away. The CDR3 reads CASSRVQATSSGKNIQYF. The CDR3 coding sequence is TGCGCCAGCAGCCGAGTACAGGCCACATCAAGCGGGAAAAACATTCAGTACTTC. The chain joins TRBV4-1 to TRBJ2-4; weak D call: TRBD2 (6 bases). V was cut by 4 bases and J by 4 bases, with 23 bases left in between. The germline CDR1 and CDR2 sequences are MGHRA and YSYEKL. The length of the CDR3 is 18 residues.

Many counts were recorded for this clonotype. The genes are TRBV30 and TRBJ1-5, with TRBD1 matching 10 bases. Germline V gene lookup returns CDR1 GTSNPN and CDR2 SVGIG (reference sequence). V lost 2 bases, J lost 5 bases, and 6 bases stayed unmatched. CDR3 length: 15 residues. The CDR3 is CAWSSGTGEYQPQHF. CDR3 coding DNA: TGTGCCTGGAGTTCCGGGACAGGGGAGTATCAGCCCCAGCATTTT.

About this clonotype: This is likely an artifact of a read error, given a far larger clone one base away. The CDR3 DNA follows: TGTGCCAGCAGTGAAGCGGATTCAAGGGCGCTCTCCTACAATGAGCAGTACTTC. Residues: CASSEADSRALSYNEQYF. The gene calls are TRBV2 and TRBJ2-7; D is ambiguous. Germline V gene sequence: CDR1 SNHLY, CDR2 FYNNEI. This CDR3 contains 18 residues. Trimming removed 0 bases from V and 7 bases from J, with 25 bases in between.

In regard to this clonotype: It differs at one base from a far larger clone, so likely a read error. This sequence joins TRBV12-3 or TRBV12-4 and TRBJ2-7; D ambiguous. Trimming pared 8 bases from V and 5 bases from J, leaving 19 bases between. This CDR3 has 14 amino acids. The CDR3 nucleotides read TGTGCCAGCTCCGAAGAGGTAGGGTTTGACGAGCAGTACTTC. Its translation is CASSEEVGFDEQYF.

This clonotype appeared many times. The rearrangement links TRBV10-3 to TRBJ2-1; a possible D gene is TRBD1 (6 bases). This CDR3 region has 12 residues. Looked up from germline, CDR1 is ENHRY and CDR2 is SYGVKD. V gave up 9 bases and J gave up 4 bases, with 10 bases separating them. CDR3 bases: TGTGCCATGTCCGGGACATACAATGAGCAGTTCTTC. Translating it yields CAMSGTYNEQFF.

The table lists this clonotype with many counts. Written as DNA, the CDR3 is TGCGCCAGCAGCCAACCGGGCCAAGGGTTGACTGAAGCTTTCTTT. It encodes CASSQPGQGLTEAFF. The chain joins TRBV5-1 to TRBJ1-1; D is unclear. CDR3 length equals 15 residues. The V end lost 4 bases, the J end lost 5 bases, and 18 bases lay between the germline ends. Germline V CDR1 and CDR2: SGHRS, YFSETQ.

This clonotype was seen ten or more times. This sequence joins TRBV7-2 and TRBJ1-3, with 7 nucleotides matching TRBD1. V trimming: 4 bases; J trimming: 4 bases; junction bases outside the gene matches: 7. The germline V gene has CDR1 SGHTA and CDR2 FQGNSA. The CDR3 length is 15 residues. CDR3 bases: TGTGCCAGCAGCTGGGAGACAGGGAACGGAAACACCATATATTTT. Encoded protein: CASSWETGNGNTIYF.

This clonotype was recorded at least ten times. The rearrangement joins TRBV14 to TRBJ2-6, with D uncertain. CDR3 length equals 16 residues. The V and J ends lost 1 base and 0 bases respectively, with 7 bases between them. Germline CDR1 SGHDN, CDR2 FVKESK. CDR3 residues: CASSQVLGSGANVLTF. The DNA of the CDR3 is TGTGCCAGCAGCCAAGTGCTGGGCTCTGGGGCCAACGTCCTGACTTTC.

This clonotype was found many times. The rearrangement joins TRBV3-1 to TRBJ1-5; D is uncertain. Germline CDR1 LGHDT, CDR2 YNNKEL (reference sequence). The V and J ends lost 4 bases and 0 bases respectively, with 13 bases between them. The CDR3 is made up of 16 amino acids. The DNA of the CDR3 is TGTGCCAGCAGCCCCCGCTTGGGCAGTAGCAATCAGCCCCAGCATTTT. Translated: CASSPRLGSSNQPQHF.